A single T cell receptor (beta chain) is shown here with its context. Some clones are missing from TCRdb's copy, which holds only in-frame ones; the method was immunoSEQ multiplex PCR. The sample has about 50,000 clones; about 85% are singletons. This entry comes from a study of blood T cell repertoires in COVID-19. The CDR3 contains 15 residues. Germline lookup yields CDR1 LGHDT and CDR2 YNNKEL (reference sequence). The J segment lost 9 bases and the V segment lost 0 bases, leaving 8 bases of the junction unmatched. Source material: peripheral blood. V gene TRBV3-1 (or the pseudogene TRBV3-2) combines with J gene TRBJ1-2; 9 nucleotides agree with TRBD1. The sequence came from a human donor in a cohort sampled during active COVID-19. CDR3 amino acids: CASSQDLGQGMSYTF. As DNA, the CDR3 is TGTGCCAGCAGCCAAGATTTAGGACAGGGGATGAGCTACACCTTC.